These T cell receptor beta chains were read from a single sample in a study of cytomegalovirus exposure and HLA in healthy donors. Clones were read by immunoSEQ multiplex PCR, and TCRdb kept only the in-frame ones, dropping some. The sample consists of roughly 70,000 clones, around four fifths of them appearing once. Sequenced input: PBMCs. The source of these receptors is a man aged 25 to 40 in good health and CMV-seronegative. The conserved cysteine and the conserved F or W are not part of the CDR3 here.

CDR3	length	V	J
ASSPGGRGAGELF	13	TRBV7-9	TRBJ2-2
ASNKDRAWQPQH	12	TRBV19	TRBJ1-5
ASSHVTGDSTEAF	13	TRBV4-3	TRBJ1-1
ASSIKRVNAEQY	12	TRBV19	TRBJ2-7
ASSFKWGATEAF	12	TRBV27	TRBJ1-1
SVEDSAGGPPEQY	13	TRBV29-1	TRBJ2-7
ASSLDPTRRAGEAGELF	17	TRBV5-1	TRBJ2-2
ATSDDSTNTGELF	13	TRBV6-4	TRBJ2-2
SVETSGSPGGAKNIQY	16	TRBV29-1	TRBJ2-4
ASSLAGTVGEKLF	13	TRBV7-9	TRBJ1-4
ASSSWDKQGAKNIQY	15	TRBV2	TRBJ2-4
ASSYPTGGGTQY	12	TRBV7-2	TRBJ2-5
ASSWPQGGGNEQF	13	TRBV5-6	TRBJ2-1
ASSVGGRTYNEQF	13	TRBV9	TRBJ2-1
ASSLSSSGARAGELF	15	TRBV11-2	TRBJ2-2
SVRGRGTATEAF	12	TRBV29-1	TRBJ1-1
ASSPPGIQNEQF	12	TRBV9	TRBJ2-1
ASSVGGGGRWRLSYNEQF	18	TRBV9	TRBJ2-1
ATSRDRGSGNTIY	13	TRBV15	TRBJ1-3
ASSPGLVDEQF	11	TRBV5-8	TRBJ2-1
ASSFYLQSPEQF	12	TRBV27	TRBJ2-1
ASSLTGDSNTGELF	14	TRBV7-3	TRBJ2-2
ASSEHRVTNQPQH	13	TRBV2	TRBJ1-5
ASSLGQLSYGYT	12	TRBV5-8	TRBJ1-2
ASSLSSGPSGNTIY	14	TRBV27	TRBJ1-3
ARSLDRGPYEQY	12	TRBV5-3	TRBJ2-7
ASSLSRDIGYT	11	TRBV28	TRBJ1-2
ASSSTGFANTIY	12	TRBV7-2	TRBJ1-3
ASSHGEGSGEKLF	13	TRBV5-1	TRBJ1-4
ASSQDSGAGANVLT	14	TRBV4-3	TRBJ2-6
ASSQRGPSDTQY	12	TRBV4-1	TRBJ2-3
ASSHGTGWSNQPQH	14	TRBV7-8	TRBJ1-5
ATSLTGLETQY	11	TRBV10-3	TRBJ2-5
AGKAGNTGELF	11	TRBV11-3	TRBJ2-2
ASSVTSDSAQY	11	TRBV9	TRBJ2-5